The clone carrying this T cell receptor (beta chain) was picked up a small number of times. Its cognate antigen is unknown. Researchers attached unique molecular identifiers to individual cDNA molecules. TCRdb re-analysed the 5' RACE reads in MiXCR, keeping a single row per CDR3 protein. The sample holds tens of thousands of distinct CDR3 sequences, about 16% seen once. The data are from a study of early T cells in non-severe SARS-CoV-2 infection. Study-level information: Sequenced material consisted of bulk RNA (from unsorted whole blood), and chains were unpaired. General study results and limits: Anti-spike CD8 responses were favored in VDJdb matching, and private and CD4 specificities were missed.

V was trimmed by 4 bases and J by 8 bases, leaving 9 bases between them. CDR3 length: 11 residues. Germline lookup yields CDR1 SGHKS and CDR2 YYEKEE (reference sequence). The TCR comes from an adult who was a healthcare worker with PCR-confirmed SARS-CoV-2 infection or an uninfected control (not recorded which). The chain employs TRBV5-5 and TRBJ1-2; D call uncertain. Specimen: whole blood. The CDR3 DNA sequence: TGTGCCAGCAGCCGACTGGACGGCTACACCTTC. This gives the protein CASSRLDGYTF.